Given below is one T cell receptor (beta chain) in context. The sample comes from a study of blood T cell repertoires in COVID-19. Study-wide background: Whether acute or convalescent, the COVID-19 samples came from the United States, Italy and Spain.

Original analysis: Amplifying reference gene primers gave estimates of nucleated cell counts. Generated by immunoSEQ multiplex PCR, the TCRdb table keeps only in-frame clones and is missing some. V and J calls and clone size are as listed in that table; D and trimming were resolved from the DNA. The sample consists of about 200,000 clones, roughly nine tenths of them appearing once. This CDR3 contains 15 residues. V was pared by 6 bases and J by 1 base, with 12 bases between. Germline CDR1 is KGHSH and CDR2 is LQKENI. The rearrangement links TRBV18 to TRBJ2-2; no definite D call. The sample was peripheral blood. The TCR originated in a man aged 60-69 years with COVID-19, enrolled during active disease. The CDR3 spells CASSRSPLNTGELFF. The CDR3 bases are TGTGCCAGCTCTCGGTCCCCTCTGAACACCGGGGAGCTGTTTTTT. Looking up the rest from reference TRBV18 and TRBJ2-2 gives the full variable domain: NAGVMQNPRHLVRRRGQEARLRCSPMKGHSHVYWYRQLPEEGLKFMVYLQKENIIDESGMPKERFSAEFPKEGPSILRIQQVVRGDSAAYFCASSRSPLNTGELFFGEGSRLTVL.